A selection of T cell receptor beta chains follows, all from one sample in a study of shared clonotypes between healthy human individuals. Using immunoSEQ multiplex PCR, the repertoire was profiled, and TCRdb retains in-frame clones only, with some absent. The repertoire includes about 2.1 million clones, about 93% of them detected once, and approximately 1.6% sits in the top ten. The material sequenced was naive CD8+ T cells from PBMCs. The origin of the receptors is a young man in good health. Some clones in this sample may be carry-over from other donors' samples. The CDR3 runs from the conserved cysteine through the conserved F or W. Each record gives: clone size, D gene, J gene, V gene, CDR3 protein, CDR3 DNA. D genes are given only for firm matches. Expanded clones get a size class; other rows say once, few or many, or leave the size out.

.,TRBD1,TRBJ1-1,TRBV27,CASSTRQGWNTEAFF,TGTGCCAGCAGTACACGACAGGGGTGGAACACTGAAGCTTTCTTT
.,.,TRBJ1-2,TRBV28,CASSSRSGDYGYTF,TGTGCCAGCAGTTCCCGTTCAGGAGACTATGGCTACACCTTC
.,TRBD1,TRBJ1-1,TRBV4-1,CASSQDLGQVEAFF,TGCGCCAGCAGCCAAGATTTAGGACAGGTCGAAGCTTTCTTT
.,TRBD1,TRBJ2-7,TRBV27,CASQTTGISYEQYF,TGTGCCAGCCAAACGACAGGGATATCCTACGAGCAGTACTTC
.,.,TRBJ2-1,TRBV28,CASSANLNSYNEQFF,TGTGCCAGCAGTGCCAACCTAAACTCCTACAATGAGCAGTTCTTC
once,TRBD1,TRBJ1-2,TRBV27,CASSIGTGSWGYTF,TGTGCCAGCAGTATCGGGACAGGATCTTGGGGCTACACCTTC
.,TRBD1,TRBJ2-5,TRBV6-5,CASRGTVQETQYF,TGTGCCAGCAGGGGGACAGTACAAGAGACCCAGTACTTC
few,.,TRBJ2-2,TRBV9,CASSVVGGELFF,TGTGCCAGCAGCGTAGTAGGCGGGGAGCTGTTTTTT
.,.,TRBJ2-5,TRBV7-3,CASSLGPGLQGTQYF,TGTGCCAGCAGCTTAGGGCCGGGACTTCAAGGGACCCAGTACTTC
.,.,TRBJ2-1,TRBV9,CASSQEGGHTSYNEQFF,TGTGCCAGCAGCCAAGAGGGGGGACATACCTCCTACAATGAGCAGTTCTTC
.,TRBD2,TRBJ2-1,TRBV30,CALLNLAGVYNEQFF,TGTGCCTTACTAAATCTAGCGGGAGTATACAATGAGCAGTTCTTC
.,.,TRBJ2-7,TRBV5-8,CATPQGPTYEQYF,TGTGCCACCCCACAGGGTCCGACCTACGAGCAGTACTTC
once,.,TRBJ2-5,TRBV28,CASSPTEPQETQYF,TGTGCCAGCAGTCCTACAGAACCCCAAGAGACCCAGTACTTC
.,TRBD1,TRBJ2-1,TRBV10-3,CATGQGVRNEQFF,TGTGCCACGGGACAGGGTGTCCGCAATGAGCAGTTCTTC
.,TRBD2,TRBJ2-7,TRBV25-1,CASSEWGGLGCEQYF,TGTGCCAGCAGTGAATGGGGAGGACTAGGGTGCGAGCAGTACTTC
.,.,TRBJ1-5,TRBV7-8,CASSLSVGVYQPQHF,TGTGCCAGCAGCTTAAGCGTGGGGGTATACCAGCCCCAGCATTTT
.,TRBD2,TRBJ2-2,TRBV4-2,CASSHLTRAGVPEYPGELFF,TGTGCCAGCAGCCATCTAACGAGAGCGGGAGTCCCCGAGTATCCCGGGGAGCTGTTTTTT
.,TRBD2,TRBJ2-1,TRBV5-6,CASSLATSGFYNEQFF,TGTGCCAGCAGCTTGGCGACTAGCGGGTTTTACAATGAGCAGTTCTTC
.,.,TRBJ2-3,TRBV15,CATSRRASGTDTQYF,TGTGCCACCAGCAGACGGGCTAGCGGCACAGATACGCAGTATTTT
.,.,TRBJ1-5,TRBV27,CASSLSRANQPQHF,TGTGCCAGCAGTTTATCAAGGGCCAATCAGCCCCAGCATTTT
few,.,TRBJ1-5,TRBV6-1,CASSEISPPSQPQHF,TGTGCCAGCAGTGAAATTTCCCCGCCCAGTCAGCCCCAGCATTTT
.,.,TRBJ1-2,TRBV27,CASSPIPGDFNYGYTF,TGTGCCAGCAGTCCCATCCCAGGGGACTTTAACTATGGCTACACCTTC
.,TRBD2,TRBJ2-1,TRBV7-2,CASSLGLAGAGEQFF,TGTGCCAGCAGCTTAGGTCTAGCGGGGGCCGGGGAGCAGTTCTTC
.,TRBD1,TRBJ2-7,TRBV27,CASSLGTGAFYEQYF,TGTGCCAGCAGTCTCGGGACAGGAGCCTTCTACGAGCAGTACTTC
.,TRBD1,TRBJ1-5,TRBV30,CAWDRGGNQPQHF,TGTGCCTGGGACAGGGGTGGGAATCAGCCCCAGCATTTT
.,.,TRBJ2-2,TRBV9,CASLNRGTGELFF,TGTGCCAGCCTGAATCGGGGGACCGGGGAGCTGTTTTTT
once,.,TRBJ2-5,TRBV9,CASSVDYKETQYF,TGTGCCAGCAGCGTAGACTATAAAGAGACCCAGTACTTC
.,.,TRBJ2-1,TRBV6-5,CASSYSIGEEGNEQFF,TGTGCCAGCAGTTACTCGATCGGAGAGGAAGGGAATGAGCAGTTCTTC
.,TRBD1,TRBJ2-7,TRBV27,CASSQGDSYEQYF,TGTGCCAGCTCGCAGGGGGACTCCTACGAGCAGTACTTC
.,TRBD2,TRBJ2-1,TRBV29-1,CSVEGGAGGPYNEQFF,TGCAGCGTTGAAGGAGGGGCGGGAGGGCCCTACAATGAGCAGTTCTTC
once,TRBD2,TRBJ2-2,TRBV6-6,CASSYAGVSTGELFF,TGTGCCAGCAGTTACGCGGGAGTTAGCACCGGGGAGCTGTTTTTT
.,TRBD2,TRBJ2-1,TRBV11-2,CASSLEGTSGSYNEQFF,TGTGCCAGCAGCTTAGAAGGGACTAGCGGCTCCTACAATGAGCAGTTCTTC
.,TRBD2,TRBJ2-1,TRBV5-6,CASSLGLAGVEQFF,TGTGCCAGCAGCTTGGGACTAGCGGGAGTGGAGCAGTTCTTC
.,.,TRBJ2-2,TRBV19,CASSIGDWPGGELFF,TGTGCCAGTAGTATTGGGGACTGGCCAGGTGGGGAGCTGTTTTTT
once,TRBD2,TRBJ2-3,TRBV29-1,CSVAREARTDTQYF,TGCAGCGTTGCGCGGGAGGCCCGCACAGATACGCAGTATTTT
.,.,TRBJ1-2,TRBV11-2,CASSLAPDRPYGYTF,TGTGCCAGCAGCTTAGCTCCGGACAGACCCTATGGCTACACCTTC
.,.,TRBJ2-2,TRBV2,CASSDLYGTTGELFF,TGTGCCAGCAGTGATCTCTATGGAACGACCGGGGAGCTGTTTTTT
.,.,TRBJ2-7,TRBV7-9,CASSLGGAGFPSYEQYF,TGTGCCAGCAGCTTAGGCGGGGCAGGCTTCCCCTCCTACGAGCAGTACTTC
.,TRBD1,TRBJ1-1,TRBV6-1,CASRGIQGATEAFF,TGTGCCAGCAGGGGAATACAGGGGGCCACTGAAGCTTTCTTT
.,.,TRBJ1-2,TRBV2,CASSEFSPGIYGYTF,TGTGCCAGCAGTGAATTCTCTCCGGGAATCTATGGCTACACCTTC
.,.,TRBJ2-5,TRBV6-1,CASPSSDGLETQYF,TGTGCCAGCCCTTCTTCGGATGGGTTAGAGACCCAGTACTTC